One sample yielded the 26 T cell receptor beta chains listed below, sequenced in a study of T cell clonality in common variable immunodeficiency. Data came from immunoSEQ multiplex PCR; TCRdb stores just in-frame clones and leaves some out. There are about 31,000 clones in the sample, none observed a single time. Specimen: peripheral blood mononuclear cells. Source of these receptors: a person aged 18 to 75 in good health.

In the case of this clone: Read sequence stops 3 residues before the CDR3 end, and the germline J gene provides the missing end. The rearrangement links TRBV18 to TRBJ1-2, with a weak D call TRBD1 (5 bases). The germline gives CDR1 KGHSH, CDR2 LQKENI. This CDR3 has 17 residues. CDR3 DNA (partial): TGTGCCAGCTCACCACCGTGGGCGGGGGGGAACACAGATACC. Its translation is CASSPPWAGGNTDT. The complete CDR3 sequence is CASSPPWAGGNTDTYTF. Together with reference TRBV18 and TRBJ1-2, the CDR3 gives the full variable domain: NAGVMQNPRHLVRRRGQEARLRCSPMKGHSHVYWYRQLPEEGLKFMVYLQKENIIDESGMPKERFSAEFPKEGPSILRIQQVVRGDSAAYFCASSPPWAGGNTDTYTFGSGTRLTVV.

This clone was counted many times. The CDR3 is cut off 3 residues early in the read; its end comes from the germline J gene. The chain recombines TRBV5-1 with TRBJ1-1, with no clear D. The germline gives CDR1 SGHRS, CDR2 YFSETQ. V gave up 4 bases and J gave up 1 base, with 11 bases separating them. The CDR3 runs 14 residues. The sequenced CDR3 bases are TGCGCCAGCAGCCCGGGTTGGCGGAACACTGAA. Its protein product is CASSPGWRNTE. The entire CDR3 protein is CASSPGWRNTEAFF. The full variable domain, its missing parts supplied by reference TRBV5-1 and TRBJ1-1, is KAGVTQTPRYLIKTRGQQVTLSCSPISGHRSVSWYQQTPGQGLQFLFEYFSETQRNKGNFPGRFSGRQFSNSRSEMNVSTLELGDSALYLCASSPGWRNTEAFFGQGTRLTVV.

This clone was seen ten or more times. The read ends 3 residues before the CDR3 terminus; that terminus is restored from the germline J gene. The rearrangement links TRBV5-1 to TRBJ2-5, with a possible D match to TRBD2 (6 bases). Trimming left V 4 bases short and J 0 bases short, with 16 bases between. The CDR3 consists of 16 residues. In germline, CDR1 is SGHRS, CDR2 YFSETQ. The covered CDR3 bases are TGCGCCAGCAGCCCCAACCCGGCGGGGAACCAAGAGACC. Amino acid sequence: CASSPNPAGNQET. The whole CDR3 sequence reads CASSPNPAGNQETQYF.

This clone was recorded at least ten times. The CDR3: CASSPRANTEAFF. Incomplete CDR3 DNA: TGTGCCAGCAGCCCCCGCGCGAACACTGAA. The chain is built from TRBV11-2 and TRBJ1-1; no clear D gene. Read sequence stops 3 residues before the CDR3 end, and the germline J gene provides the missing end. Germline V gene sequence: CDR1 SGHAT, CDR2 FQNNGV. V was clipped by 5 bases and J by 1 base, with 8 bases between them. This CDR3 spans 13 amino acids.

Points on this clone: The read halts 3 residues ahead of the CDR3 end, with the missing end drawn from the germline J gene. This sequence joins TRBV19 and TRBJ2-2; 9 bases match TRBD1. Germline lookup yields CDR1 LNHDA and CDR2 SQIVND (reference sequence). The CDR3 is made up of 15 amino acids. The CDR3 loop is CASSSIGTGTEKLFF. CDR3 DNA, as far as it was read: TGTGCCAGTAGTTCGATCGGGACAGGGACTGAAAAG.

This clone came up many times. The read falls 3 residues short of the CDR3 end, and the missing part is taken from the germline J gene. The chain links TRBV2 to TRBJ1-5; D remains ambiguous. V lost 6 bases to trimming and J lost 2 bases, with 11 bases between them. The germline V gene encodes CDR1 SNHLY and CDR2 FYNNEI. This CDR3 is 14 amino acids long. The DNA read from the CDR3 is TGTGCCAGCAGGCAGGTTTGGGGCAATCAGCCC. As protein: CASRQVWGNQP. The CDR3 in its entirety is CASRQVWGNQPQHF.

This clone was seen ten or more times. The missing CDR3 end, 3 residues past where the read stops, is filled in from the germline J gene. This chain uses TRBV20-1 with TRBJ1-5; TRBD1 is a possible D gene (5 bases). The CDR3 extends over 13 amino acids. The germline V gene has CDR1 DFQATT and CDR2 SNEGSKA (reference sequence). V was pared by 5 bases and J by 3 bases, with 11 bases between. The CDR3 sequence is CSAPRQNNQPQHF. The DNA read from the CDR3 is TGCAGTGCTCCTAGACAGAACAATCAGCCC.

This clone showed up many times. The missing CDR3 end, 3 residues past where the read stops, is filled in from the germline J gene. The rearrangement joins TRBV13 to TRBJ1-4; D is ambiguous. CDR3 length equals 15 residues. Trimming removed 2 bases from V and 5 bases from J, with 12 bases in between. Germline lookup yields CDR1 PRHDT and CDR2 FYEKMQ (reference sequence). Partial CDR3 DNA: TGTGCCAGCAGCTTAAGGGTAGTGCAGAATGAAAAA. The encoded protein is CASSLRVVQNEK. The entire CDR3 protein reads CASSLRVVQNEKLFF.

Concerning this clone: The CDR3 is cut off 3 residues early in the read; its end comes from the germline J gene. This rearrangement joins TRBV6-4 to TRBJ2-3; 7 nucleotides line up with TRBD2. The germline CDR1 and CDR2 sequences are MRHNA and SNTAGT. CDR3 length equals 14 residues. CDR3 in amino acids: CASSEFGEGQPQYF. Incomplete CDR3 DNA: TGTGCCAGCAGTGAGTTCGGGGAGGGTCAGCCG.

This clone has ten or more counts. Read sequence stops 3 residues before the CDR3 end, and the germline J gene provides the missing end. This rearrangement joins TRBV20-1 to TRBJ2-1; 12 bases are shared with TRBD2. This CDR3 spans 16 amino acids. V lost 1 base to trimming and J lost 4 bases; unmatched junction nucleotides: 5. Germline-derived CDR1 and CDR2 are DFQATT and SNEGSKA (reference sequence). The CDR3 region is CSARAYLAGGYNEQFF. The covered CDR3 bases are TGCAGTGCTAGAGCATATCTAGCGGGAGGGTACAATGAG.

This clone has a count of ten or more. The read ends 3 residues shy of where the CDR3 ends; the end is completed using the germline J gene. The chain combines TRBV7-2 with TRBJ1-2; no clear D. The CDR3 sequence is 13 residues long. Germline assignment: CDR1 SGHTA and CDR2 FQGNSA. The chain's CDR3 is CASSLGAERGYTF. CDR3 DNA, as far as it was read: TGTGCCAGCAGCTTAGGGGCAGAACGGGGC. The full variable domain, completed using reference TRBV7-2 and TRBJ1-2, is GAGVSQSPSNKVTEKGKDVELRCDPISGHTALYWYRQSLGQGLEFLIYFQGNSAPDKSGLPSDRFSAERTGGSVSTLTIQRTQQEDSAVYLCASSLGAERGYTFGSGTRLTVV.

This clone has a count of ten or more. The read gets to within 3 residues of the CDR3 end, and the germline J gene fills in the rest. The genes are TRBV20-1 and TRBJ2-7, with TRBD1 matching 9 bases. V was pared by 6 bases and J by 6 bases, with 6 bases of the junction left unmatched. The CDR3 loop spans 12 amino acids. Germline-derived CDR1 and CDR2 are DFQATT and SNEGSKA (reference sequence). This CDR3 is CSAPGTGSEQYF. The covered CDR3 bases are TGCAGTGCACCAGGGACAGGGAGCGAG.

This clone was picked up many times. Read data end 3 residues before the CDR3 end; the end is taken from the germline J gene. This chain links TRBV6-1 with TRBJ1-1; D is uncertain. Germline loops: CDR1 MNHNS, CDR2 SASEGT. With 5 bases removed from V and 6 bases from J, the gap between germline ends came to 13 bases. This CDR3 has 13 residues. The CDR3 protein is CASSQGVVSEAFF. CDR3 DNA, as far as it was read: TGTGCCAGCAGTCAAGGCGTGGTGTCTGAA.

To note about this clone: The missing CDR3 end, 3 residues past where the read stops, is filled in from the germline J gene. The J gene is TRBJ1-2, the V gene TRBV19, with D hard to call. The CDR3 is made up of 13 amino acids. The germline V gene has CDR1 LNHDA and CDR2 SQIVND (reference sequence). CDR3 DNA, as far as it was read: TGTGCCAGTAGTATCGGCCCCGACTACGAC. As protein: CASSIGPDYD. The CDR3 reads in full as CASSIGPDYDYTF.

This clone was seen at least ten times. The read terminates 3 residues before the CDR3 end, so the remaining end is supplied by the germline J gene. J is TRBJ1-1 and V is TRBV7-2; D call uncertain. V dropped 1 base and J dropped 0 bases, with 6 bases sitting between them. Germline CDR1 is SGHTA and CDR2 is FQGNSA. This CDR3 has 14 amino acids. The CDR3 spells CASSLVAVNTEAFF. The CDR3 bases that were read are TGTGCCAGCAGCTTAGTCGCAGTGAACACTGAA.

Ten or more counts support this clone. This chain's CDR3 is CASSPIIGRGNSPLHF. CDR3 DNA, as far as it was read: TGCGCCAGCAGCCCTATAATAGGGCGAGGGAATTCACCC. The rearrangement uses TRBV5-1 and TRBJ1-6; no reliable D call. The read terminates 3 residues before the CDR3 end, so the remaining end is supplied by the germline J gene. The V gene's germline CDR1 is SGHRS and CDR2 YFSETQ. V lost 4 bases, J lost 7 bases, and 18 bases lay in between. The CDR3 is 16 amino acids.

This clone was seen a handful of times. The CDR3 end falls 3 residues outside the read, so it is completed with the germline J gene. The J gene is TRBJ2-4, the V gene TRBV7-2; TRBD1 aligns across 7 bases. This CDR3 contains 14 residues. Germline V CDR1 and CDR2: SGHTA, FQGNSA. The chain's CDR3 is CASSLSTGVDGQYF. The sequenced CDR3 bases are TGTGCCAGCAGCTTAAGTACAGGGGTGGATGGT.

This clone was seen only a few times. The read comes to an end 3 residues before the CDR3 does, leaving the germline J gene to fill in the end. V usage is TRBV7-9 and J usage is TRBJ1-2; D may be TRBD1 (6 bases). Germline V lookup: CDR1 SEHNR, CDR2 FQNEAQ (reference sequence). The CDR3 is made up of 15 amino acids. The CDR3 spells CASSLSGGLGFTYTF. The sequenced part of the CDR3 DNA is TGTGCCAGCAGTCTTAGCGGGGGCCTAGGGTTTACA.

There are many counts of this clone. The read falls 3 residues short of the CDR3 end, and the missing part is taken from the germline J gene. The rearrangement joins TRBV11-2 to TRBJ2-2, with 8 bases matching TRBD2. This CDR3 comprises 15 residues. Germline V lookup: CDR1 SGHAT, CDR2 FQNNGV. The V gene end was trimmed by 2 bases and the J gene end by 1 base; junction bases not matched to a gene: 0. CDR3 bases read: TGTGCCAGCAGCTTAACTAGCGGGAACACCGGGGAG. Protein: CASSLTSGNTGE. The whole CDR3 sequence is CASSLTSGNTGELFF.

This clone was counted many times. The read comes to an end 3 residues before the CDR3 does, leaving the germline J gene to fill in the end. The chain has TRBV7-2 and TRBJ2-7; the match to TRBD1 covers 11 bases. Germline CDR1 SGHTA, CDR2 FQGNSA. Trimming cost V 5 bases and J 5 bases; bases outside gene matches: 8. There are 15 residues in the CDR3. CDR3 in amino acids: CASSIHGTGGDEQYF. CDR3 DNA (partial): TGTGCCAGCAGCATACACGGGACAGGGGGGGACGAG.

This clone was counted many times. The read falls 3 residues short of the CDR3 end, and the missing part is taken from the germline J gene. This chain joins TRBV3-1 (or the pseudogene TRBV3-2) and TRBJ1-1, with 8 nucleotides matching TRBD1. The CDR3 consists of 14 residues. Germline assignment: CDR1 LGHDT and CDR2 YNNKEL (reference sequence). J lost 3 bases, V lost 3 bases, and 3 bases had no gene match. The CDR3 loop reads CASSHLDRDTEAFF. CDR3 bases read: TGTGCCAGCAGCCACCTGGACAGGGACACTGAA.

This clone came up many times. The read finishes 3 residues shy of the CDR3 end, and the germline J gene is used to complete it. The J gene is TRBJ2-1, the V gene TRBV7-3, with 11 bases lining up with TRBD2. The J segment lost 8 bases and the V segment lost 2 bases, leaving 2 bases of the junction unmatched. The length of the CDR3 is 14 residues. Germline assignment: CDR1 SGHTA and CDR2 FQGTGA. The covered CDR3 bases are TGTGCCAGCAGCTTAGGGACTAGCGGTTATGAG. It codes for CASSLGTSGYE. In full, the CDR3 is CASSLGTSGYEQFF.

This clone was seen at least ten times. The read stops 3 residues short of the end of the CDR3; the missing end is completed from the germline J gene. The chain has TRBV10-2 and TRBJ2-7, with TRBD2 matching over 9 bases. The CDR3 is 15 residues long. Germline loops: CDR1 WSHSY, CDR2 SAAADI. With V trimmed by 2 bases and J by 2 bases, 4 bases remained unmatched. The sequenced part of the CDR3 DNA is TGCGCCAGCAGTGAGACCTTAGCGGGGGCCTACGAG. Protein sequence: CASSETLAGAYE. The full CDR3 protein reads CASSETLAGAYEQYF.

This clone came up many times. The chain's CDR3 is CASSQDYGNEKLFF. The DNA read from the CDR3 is TGTGCCAGCAGCCAAGATTACGGGAATGAAAAA. This chain joins TRBV14 and TRBJ1-4; D is uncertain. The DNA ends 3 residues before the CDR3 does, and the rest of the CDR3 is filled in from the germline J gene. The V and J ends lost 0 bases and 5 bases respectively, with 7 bases between them. CDR3 length equals 14 residues. Germline values: CDR1 SGHDN, CDR2 FVKESK.

This clone was seen ten or more times. The observed sequence ends 3 residues before the CDR3 terminus, with the missing tail filled in from the germline J gene. The chain is built from TRBV2 and TRBJ2-2; possible D gene TRBD2, 6 bases. With 6 bases removed from V and 5 bases from J, the gap between germline ends came to 13 bases. This CDR3 is 14 amino acids long. In germline, CDR1 is SNHLY, CDR2 FYNNEI. The covered CDR3 bases are TGTGCCAGCAGGGGACTCCCCCAAACCGGGGAG. It is translated as CASRGLPQTGE. In full, the CDR3 reads CASRGLPQTGELFF. Full variable domain (outside the CDR3, taken from reference TRBV2 and TRBJ2-2): EPEVTQTPSHQVTQMGQEVILRCVPISNHLYFYWYRQILGQKVEFLVSFYNNEISEKSEIFDDQFSVERPDGSNFTLKIRSTKLEDSAMYFCASRGLPQTGELFFGEGSRLTVL.

This clone was seen at least ten times. Read coverage stops 3 residues before the CDR3 terminus; the germline J gene supplies the remainder. The chain carries TRBV5-1 and TRBJ2-5; the D gene is possibly TRBD1 (6 bases). Deletions cut 1 base from V and 3 bases from J, with 7 bases between. Per the germline V gene, CDR1 is SGHRS and CDR2 is YFSETQ. There are 13 residues in the CDR3. The CDR3 loop reads CASSLPGEETQYF. Incomplete CDR3 DNA: TGCGCCAGCAGCTTGCCAGGGGAAGAGACC. Full variable domain (remainder filled in from reference TRBV5-1 and TRBJ2-5): KAGVTQTPRYLIKTRGQQVTLSCSPISGHRSVSWYQQTPGQGLQFLFEYFSETQRNKGNFPGRFSGRQFSNSRSEMNVSTLELGDSALYLCASSLPGEETQYFGPGTRLLVL.